This T cell receptor beta chain came from a study of cytomegalovirus exposure and HLA in healthy donors. PCR involved 60 Vbeta and 13 Jbeta primers. Sequenced by immunoSEQ multiplex PCR; TCRdb stores in-frame clones only, minus some. In the table there are 100,000 to 150,000 clones, around four fifths of which are singletons. Sequenced: PBMCs. The source of this sequence is a male donor in good health and CMV-seronegative.

CDR3 region: CASSSIAGPAYEQYF. In DNA form, the CDR3 reads TGTGCCAGCAGCTCTATAGCGGGACCTGCCTACGAGCAGTACTTC. This chain links TRBV7-8 with TRBJ2-7; 8 bases are shared with TRBD2. Per the germline V gene, CDR1 is SGHVS and CDR2 is FQNEAQ. There are 15 residues in the CDR3. Trimming at V came to 4 bases and at J to 2 bases, leaving 7 bases not matched to a gene.